The clone carrying this T cell receptor (beta chain) has a handful of counts. Germline V gene lookup returns CDR1 LNHDA and CDR2 SQIVND (reference sequence). The CDR3 is 14 residues long. With 4 bases removed from V and 11 bases from J, the gap between germline ends came to 20 bases. The record originates from a study of T-cell memory formation after mild COVID-19. Study in general: There were largely donor-specific TCR clusters.

Sample barcodes and UMIs were carried by the TCR alpha and TCR beta cDNA libraries that 5'RACE generated with constant-segment primers. Via MiXCR, TCRdb re-called the 5' RACE reads, giving one row per CDR3 protein. Of about 200,000 distinct CDR3 sequences detected, 9% to 10% appear once; the ten largest clones hold around 3.3%. Sequencing was carried out using PBMCs or a T cell subset sorted from them (not recorded which). The V gene is TRBV19, the J gene TRBJ1-1; tentatively, D is TRBD1 (6 bases). The source of this sequence is a man younger than 35 who had mild COVID-19 (a few samples of this study predate the infection). Cell type and time point are not known. The DNA of the CDR3 is TGTGCCAGTAGTACCGCTACAGGGTCCGAAAGGGCTTTCTTT. Protein sequence: CASSTATGSERAFF.